The present T cell receptor beta chain was sequenced within a study of T cell responses to AZD1222 COVID-19 vaccine. Germline-derived CDR1 and CDR2 are GTSNPN and SVGIG (reference sequence). The CDR3 loop spans 14 amino acids. V was clipped by 0 bases and J by 2 bases, with 8 bases between them. Study results and limitations: AZD1222 recipients seropositive at baseline numbered only 5 to 7.

The assay was immunoSEQ multiplex PCR, and TCRdb's table has in-frame clones only and misses some. Counted here are roughly 150,000 clones, around 89% occurring once; the ten biggest clones make up around 3.4%. This clone showed up just a few times. Antigen unknown. The sequence was collected from an adult in good health. The starting material was peripheral blood, obtained on day 0 of MenACWY control vaccination. V gene TRBV30 combines with J gene TRBJ1-5, with D possibly TRBD1 on 6 matching bases. This CDR3 reads CAWSVQGGNQPQHF. The CDR3 region has the DNA TGTGCCTGGAGTGTACAGGGTGGCAATCAGCCCCAGCATTTT.